This T cell receptor beta chain was recorded in a study of T cell changes during pregnancy in multiple sclerosis. TCRdb's copy holds only in-frame clones and misses some; the assay was immunoSEQ multiplex PCR. The table lists some 100,000 clones, about 92% of them singletons. This CDR3 has 14 amino acids. J gave up 7 bases and V 5 bases, and 8 bases lay outside the gene matches. Germline values: CDR1 SEHNR, CDR2 FQNEAQ (reference sequence). This TCR was recovered from a female donor with multiple sclerosis, enrolled in a pregnancy study. The genes are TRBV7-9 and TRBJ2-7; 10 nucleotides align to TRBD1. Material: peripheral blood, obtained in the second trimester of pregnancy. The CDR3 loop is CASSTRQGAVEQYF. Written as DNA, the CDR3 is TGTGCCAGCAGCACCCGACAGGGGGCGGTAGAGCAGTACTTC.